The clone carrying this TCR beta chain was observed at least ten times. RNA transcripts served as the template for amplifying TCR beta CDR3 regions. In the first-round RT-PCR of the TCR CDR3, the HTBI primer set was used. In TCRdb, the multiplex PCR reads were re-called with MiXCR into one record per CDR3 protein. Among about 520,000 distinct CDR3 sequences, 20% to 25% were seen once, and the ten largest hold approximately 25%. Trimming removed 6 bases at V and 1 base at J, with 9 bases between. Germline V gene data show CDR1 as MDHEN and CDR2 as SYDVKM. CDR3 size: 13 residues. This sample was included in a study of T cells in Graves' hyperthyroidism and ophthalmopathy.

The J gene is TRBJ1-1, the V gene TRBV28; D might be TRBD1 (5 bases). The receptor comes from a man aged 18-30 years with Graves' hyperthyroidism. The sample was blood. CDR3 region: CASSDGGNTEAFF. CDR3 DNA: TGTGCCAGCAGCGATGGGGGGAACACTGAAGCTTTCTTT.